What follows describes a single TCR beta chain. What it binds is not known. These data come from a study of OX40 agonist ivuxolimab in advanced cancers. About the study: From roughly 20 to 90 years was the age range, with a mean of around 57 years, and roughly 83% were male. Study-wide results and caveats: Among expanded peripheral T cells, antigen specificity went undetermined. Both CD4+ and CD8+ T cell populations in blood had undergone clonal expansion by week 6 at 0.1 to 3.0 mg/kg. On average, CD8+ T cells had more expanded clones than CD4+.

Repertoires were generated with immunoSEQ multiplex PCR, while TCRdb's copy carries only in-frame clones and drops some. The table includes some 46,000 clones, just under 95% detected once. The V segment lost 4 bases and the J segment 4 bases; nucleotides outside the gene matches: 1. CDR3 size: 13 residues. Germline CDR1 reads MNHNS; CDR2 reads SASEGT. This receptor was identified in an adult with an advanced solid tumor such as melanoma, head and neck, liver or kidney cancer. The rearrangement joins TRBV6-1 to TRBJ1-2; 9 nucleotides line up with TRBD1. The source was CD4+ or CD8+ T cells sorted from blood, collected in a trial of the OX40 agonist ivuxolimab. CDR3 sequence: CASSGTGAYGYTF. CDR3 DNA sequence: TGTGCCAGCAGTGGGACAGGGGCCTATGGCTACACCTTC.